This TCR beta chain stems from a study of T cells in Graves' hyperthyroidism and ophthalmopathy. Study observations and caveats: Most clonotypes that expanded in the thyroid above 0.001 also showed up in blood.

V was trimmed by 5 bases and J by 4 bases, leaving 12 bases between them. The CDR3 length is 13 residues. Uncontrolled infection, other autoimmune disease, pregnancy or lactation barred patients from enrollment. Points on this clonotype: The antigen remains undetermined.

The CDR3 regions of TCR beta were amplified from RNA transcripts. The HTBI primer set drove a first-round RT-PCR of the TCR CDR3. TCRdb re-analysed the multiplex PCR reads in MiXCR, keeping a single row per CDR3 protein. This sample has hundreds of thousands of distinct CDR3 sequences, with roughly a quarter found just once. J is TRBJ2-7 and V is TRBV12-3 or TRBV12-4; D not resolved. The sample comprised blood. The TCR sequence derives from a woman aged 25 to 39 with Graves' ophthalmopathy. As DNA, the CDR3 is TGTGCCAGCAGTCCTCCCAATATGTACGAGCAGTACTTC. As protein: CASSPPNMYEQYF.